The 14 T cell receptor beta chains below come from one sample, sequenced in a study of high-grade serous ovarian cancer treatment subgroups. Sequenced by immunoSEQ multiplex PCR; TCRdb stores in-frame clones only, minus some. Of 35,000 to 45,000 clones listed, 75% to 85% are singletons. Tumor samples were obtained before definitive surgery or chemotherapy. Sample: tumor tissue. The receptors originated from a human donor with high-grade serous ovarian cancer.

V is TRBV7-3 and J is TRBJ2-1; D is possibly TRBD1 or TRBD2 (5 bases each). CDR1 is SGHTA and CDR2 is FQGTGA in the germline V gene. V was clipped by 2 bases and J by 9 bases, with 14 bases between them. The CDR3 covers 14 residues. The CDR3 sequence: CASSLGGRRTEQFF. CDR3 nucleotides: TGTGCCAGCAGCTTAGGGGGTAGGCGGACTGAGCAGTTCTTC.

The chain uses TRBV28 and TRBJ2-6, with D possibly matching TRBD1 (6 bases). The CDR3 runs to 16 residues. Between the trimmed V and J ends, which lost 5 bases and 0 bases, there was a span of 11 bases. Germline-derived CDR1 and CDR2 are MDHEN and SYDVKM. CDR3 region: CASSEYRVSGANVLTF. In DNA form, the CDR3 reads TGTGCCAGCAGTGAATACAGGGTCTCTGGGGCCAACGTCCTGACTTTC. Complete variable domain (other parts from reference TRBV28 and TRBJ2-6): DVKVTQSSRYLVKRTGEKVFLECVQDMDHENMFWYRQDPGLGLRLIYFSYDVKMKEKGDIPEGYSVSREKKERFSLILESASTNQTSMYLCASSEYRVSGANVLTFGAGSRLTVL.

The rearrangement joins TRBV2 to TRBJ2-2; no firm D call. CDR1 and CDR2 (germline): SNHLY, FYNNEI. The CDR3 runs 12 residues. With 1 base removed from V and 7 bases from J, the gap between germline ends came to 4 bases. CDR3: CASSEESGELFF. The CDR3 DNA is TGTGCCAGCAGTGAAGAAAGCGGGGAGCTGTTTTTT.

This clone was detected only once. The J gene is TRBJ2-7, the V gene TRBV28, with D possibly TRBD1 on 6 matching bases. V lost 2 bases and J lost 4, with 15 bases in between. CDR1 MDHEN and CDR2 SYDVKM come from the germline V gene. The CDR3 totals 15 residues. The DNA for the CDR3 is TGTGCCAGCAGTTTAACGGTACAGGGCTTATACGAGCAGTACTTC. Translated: CASSLTVQGLYEQYF.

As concerns this clone: Other DNA sequences in the same sample also yield this CDR3. The chain recombines TRBV28 with TRBJ1-4; TRBD1 aligns across 9 bases. Trimming cost V 6 bases and J 8 bases; bases outside gene matches: 7. The germline V gene encodes CDR1 MDHEN and CDR2 SYDVKM. There are 14 residues in the CDR3. The CDR3 sequence is CASSRGQGREKLFF. The CDR3 bases are TGTGCCAGCAGCCGTGGACAGGGGAGAGAAAAACTGTTTTTT.

The chain couples TRBV15 to TRBJ1-4; D is unclear. V lost 8 bases to trimming and J lost 1 base, with 8 bases between them. The CDR3 loop spans 13 amino acids. CDR1 and CDR2 from the germline V gene are LNHNV and YYDKDF (reference sequence). The CDR3 protein is CATARGTNEKLFF. The CDR3, as DNA: TGTGCCACCGCCCGGGGAACTAATGAAAAACTGTTTTTT.

The CDR3 DNA reads as TGTGCCAGCTCATGGGGGAGGACTGAAGCTTTCTTT. It encodes CASSWGRTEAFF. V gene TRBV18 combines with J gene TRBJ1-1; D may be TRBD1 (5 bases). V dropped 5 bases and J dropped 5 bases, with 9 bases sitting between them. This CDR3 contains 12 residues. Per the germline V gene, CDR1 is KGHSH and CDR2 is LQKENI.

The V call is TRBV5-5, the J call TRBJ1-4; D is unclear. V dropped 4 bases and J dropped 4 bases, with 14 bases sitting between them. This CDR3 contains 15 residues. CDR1 is SGHKS and CDR2 is YYEKEE in the germline V gene (reference sequence). The CDR3 spells CASSPAADLNEKLFF. CDR3 DNA sequence: TGTGCCAGCAGCCCCGCTGCAGATCTTAATGAAAAACTGTTTTTT.

The V and J genes are TRBV27 and TRBJ1-1; D might be TRBD1 (6 bases). Trimming cost V 6 bases and J 8 bases, with 16 bases left between them. The CDR3 has 13 amino acids. The germline CDR1 and CDR2 sequences are MNHEY and SMNVEV (reference sequence). CDR3 region: CASSLAPGTEAFF. CDR3 coding DNA: TGTGCCAGCAGCCTAGCTCCCGGGACAGAAGCTTTCTTT.

The J gene is TRBJ2-7, the V gene TRBV28; D may correspond to TRBD1 or TRBD2 (5 bases each). This CDR3 spans 13 amino acids. Trimming removed 3 bases at V and 11 bases at J, with 17 bases between. Germline assignment: CDR1 MDHEN and CDR2 SYDVKM. The CDR3: CASSLRGWGLEYF. In nucleotides, the CDR3 is TGTGCCAGCAGTTTGAGAGGGTGGGGCTTGGAGTACTTC.

The rearrangement uses TRBV9 and TRBJ2-7; D is unclear. The CDR3 runs 13 residues. Germline V lookup: CDR1 SGDLS, CDR2 YYNGEE. The V and J ends lost 4 bases and 5 bases respectively, with 13 bases between them. CDR3 residues: CASSSNQIDEQYF. The CDR3 bases are TGTGCCAGCAGCTCCAACCAAATCGACGAGCAGTACTTC.

This clone came up a few times. The chain employs TRBV6-5 and TRBJ2-1; TRBD2 matches at 7 bases. V lost 9 bases and J lost 4; bases outside the gene matches: 6. This CDR3 is built from 13 residues. Looked up from germline, CDR1 is MNHEY and CDR2 is SVGAGI. DNA for the CDR3: TGTGCCAGTGGGACTAACGGTTACAATGAGCAGTTCTTC. It codes for CASGTNGYNEQFF.

This chain uses TRBV2 with TRBJ2-3; the match to TRBD2 covers 9 bases. The V and J ends lost 8 bases and 4 bases, in that order; junction bases with no gene match: 10. Germline CDR1 is SNHLY and CDR2 is FYNNEI. CDR3 length: 15 amino acids. CDR3 bases: TGTGCCAGCGGAGGGAGTAGCGGGAGTCCAGATACGCAGTATTTT. Translated, it gives CASGGSSGSPDTQYF.

The rearrangement joins TRBV11-2 to TRBJ1-4; weak D call: TRBD1 (5 bases). Germline V lookup: CDR1 SGHAT, CDR2 FQNNGV. The V gene lost 2 bases and the J gene lost 4 bases, with 17 bases spanning the gap. The CDR3 spans 17 residues. The CDR3 DNA reads TGTGCCAGCAGCTTATCGGACCACAAGGGGAGTAATGAAAAACTGTTTTTT. Residues: CASSLSDHKGSNEKLFF.